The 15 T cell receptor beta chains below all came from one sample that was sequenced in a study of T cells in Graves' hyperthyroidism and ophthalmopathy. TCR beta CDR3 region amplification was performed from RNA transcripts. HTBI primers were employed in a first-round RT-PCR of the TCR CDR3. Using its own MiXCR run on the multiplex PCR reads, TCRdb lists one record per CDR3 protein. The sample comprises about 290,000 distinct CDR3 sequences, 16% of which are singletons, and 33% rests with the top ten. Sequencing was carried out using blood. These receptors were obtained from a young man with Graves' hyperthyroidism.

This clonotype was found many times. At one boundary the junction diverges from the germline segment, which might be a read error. CDR3 nucleotide sequence: TGTGCCAGCGCACCCATCGAAGAGACCCAGTACTTC. It translates to CASAPIEETQYF. The chain uses TRBV18 and TRBJ2-5; no clear D. The CDR3 sequence is 12 residues long. Per germline, CDR1 KGHSH and CDR2 LQKENI.

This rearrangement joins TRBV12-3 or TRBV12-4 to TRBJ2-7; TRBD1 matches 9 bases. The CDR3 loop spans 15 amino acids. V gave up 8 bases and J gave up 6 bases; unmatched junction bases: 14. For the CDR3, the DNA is TGTGCCAGCTCCCCAGTTTTGGGACAGGGAGCCGAGCAGTACTTC. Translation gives CASSPVLGQGAEQYF.

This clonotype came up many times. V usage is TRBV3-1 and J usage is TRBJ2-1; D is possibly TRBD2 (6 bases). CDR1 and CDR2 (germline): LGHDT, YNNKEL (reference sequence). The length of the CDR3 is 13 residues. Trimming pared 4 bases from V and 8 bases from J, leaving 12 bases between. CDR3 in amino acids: CASSLPERDEQFF. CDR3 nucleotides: TGTGCCAGCAGCCTCCCGGAGCGGGATGAGCAGTTCTTC.

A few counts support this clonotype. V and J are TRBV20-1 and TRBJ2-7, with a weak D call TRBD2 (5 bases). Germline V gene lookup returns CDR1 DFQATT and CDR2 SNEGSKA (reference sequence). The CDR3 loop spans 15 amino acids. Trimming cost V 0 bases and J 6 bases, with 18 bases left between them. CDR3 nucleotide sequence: TGCAGTGCTAGAGAGTCCTCCGGTGCCGGAGGCGAGCAGTACTTC. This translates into CSARESSGAGGEQYF.

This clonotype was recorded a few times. The CDR3 DNA is TGCAGTGCTAGATTGGGGGGCTGGACAGATACGCAGTATTTT. Amino acid sequence: CSARLGGWTDTQYF. V gene TRBV20-1 combines with J gene TRBJ2-3, with D tentatively TRBD1 or TRBD2 (6 bases each). Germline V gene sequence: CDR1 DFQATT, CDR2 SNEGSKA (reference sequence). Trimming removed 2 bases at V and 3 bases at J, with 12 bases between. This CDR3 spans 14 amino acids.

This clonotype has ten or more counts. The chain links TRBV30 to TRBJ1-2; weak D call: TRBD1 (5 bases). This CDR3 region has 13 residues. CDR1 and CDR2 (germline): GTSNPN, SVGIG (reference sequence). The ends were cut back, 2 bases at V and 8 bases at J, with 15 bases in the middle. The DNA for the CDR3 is TGTGCCTGGAGTCCACAAGGACACGTCGGCTACACCTTC. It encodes CAWSPQGHVGYTF.

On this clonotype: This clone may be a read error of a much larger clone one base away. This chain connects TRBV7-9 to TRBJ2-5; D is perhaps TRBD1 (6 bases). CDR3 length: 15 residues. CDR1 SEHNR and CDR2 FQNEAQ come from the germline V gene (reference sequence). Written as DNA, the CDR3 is TGTGCCAGCAGCAAGGCACAGGGCCACCAAGAGACCCGGTACTTC. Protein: CASSKAQGHQETRYF.

The CDR3 loop is CAWSVGDGASGRRGEQFF. CDR3 coding DNA: TGTGCCTGGAGTGTGGGCGATGGGGCTAGCGGGAGGAGAGGTGAGCAGTTCTTC. The chain recombines TRBV30 with TRBJ2-1; 11 bases line up with TRBD2. Looked up from germline, CDR1 is GTSNPN and CDR2 is SVGIG (reference sequence). CDR3 length: 18 residues. Unmatched junction bases numbered 16, after V lost 0 bases and J lost 9 bases.

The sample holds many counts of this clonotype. The CDR3 DNA reads TGTGCCAGCAGTGGAATGGGGAATGAAAAACTGTTTTTT. It yields the protein CASSGMGNEKLFF. The chain links TRBV2 to TRBJ1-4; no clear D. V was trimmed by 4 bases and J by 5 bases, leaving 8 bases between them. CDR1 and CDR2 from the germline V gene are SNHLY and FYNNEI. The CDR3 length is 13 residues. The full variable domain, rest sourced from reference TRBV2 and TRBJ1-4, is EPEVTQTPSHQVTQMGQEVILRCVPISNHLYFYWYRQILGQKVEFLVSFYNNEISEKSEIFDDQFSVERPDGSNFTLKIRSTKLEDSAMYFCASSGMGNEKLFFGSGTQLSVL.

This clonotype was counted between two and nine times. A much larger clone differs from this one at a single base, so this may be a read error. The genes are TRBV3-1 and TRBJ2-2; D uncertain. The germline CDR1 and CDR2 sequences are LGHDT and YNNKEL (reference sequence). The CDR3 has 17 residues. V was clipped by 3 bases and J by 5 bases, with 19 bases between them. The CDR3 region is CASSQPHSRRSTGELFF. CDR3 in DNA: TGTGCCAGCAGCCAGCCTCATAGCAGGAGATCGACCGGGGAGCTGTTTTTT.

CDR3 in amino acids: CSTPRDWGNEQFF. CDR3 sequence (DNA): TGCAGTACACCTAGGGACTGGGGGAATGAGCAGTTCTTC. This chain joins TRBV20-1 and TRBJ2-1; D is perhaps TRBD2 (6 bases). The CDR3 extends over 13 amino acids. Between the trimmed V and J ends, which lost 8 bases and 7 bases, there was a span of 18 bases. Germline-derived CDR1 and CDR2 are DFQATT and SNEGSKA (reference sequence).

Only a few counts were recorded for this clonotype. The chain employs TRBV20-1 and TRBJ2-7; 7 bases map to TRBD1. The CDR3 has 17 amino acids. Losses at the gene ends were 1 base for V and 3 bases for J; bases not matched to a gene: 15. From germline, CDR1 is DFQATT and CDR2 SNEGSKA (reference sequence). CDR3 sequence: CSARVLSRGPGDYEQYF. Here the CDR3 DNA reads TGCAGTGCTAGAGTTTTGTCTAGGGGGCCAGGGGACTACGAGCAGTACTTC.

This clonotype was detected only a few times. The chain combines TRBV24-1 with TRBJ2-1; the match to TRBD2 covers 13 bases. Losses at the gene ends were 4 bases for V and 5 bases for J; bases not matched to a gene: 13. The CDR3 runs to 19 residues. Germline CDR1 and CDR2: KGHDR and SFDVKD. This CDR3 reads CATSDPIPGTSGKDNEQFF. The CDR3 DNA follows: TGTGCCACCAGTGACCCCATACCAGGGACTAGCGGGAAGGACAATGAGCAGTTCTTC.

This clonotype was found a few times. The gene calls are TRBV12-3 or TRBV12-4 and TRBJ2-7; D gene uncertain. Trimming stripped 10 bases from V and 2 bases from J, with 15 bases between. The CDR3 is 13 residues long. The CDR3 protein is CATSIGRAYEQYF. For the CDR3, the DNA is TGTGCCACCAGCATTGGCAGAGCCTACGAGCAGTACTTC.

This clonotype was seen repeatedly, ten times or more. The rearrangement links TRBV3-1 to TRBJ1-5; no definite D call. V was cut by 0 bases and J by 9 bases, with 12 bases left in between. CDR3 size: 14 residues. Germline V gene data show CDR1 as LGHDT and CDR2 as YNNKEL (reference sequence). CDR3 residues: CASSQDLVSRPQHF. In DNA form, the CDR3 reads TGTGCCAGCAGCCAAGATCTGGTTTCCCGGCCCCAGCATTTT.